The 26 T cell receptor beta chains presented below share a single source sample, sequenced in a study of T cell changes during pregnancy in multiple sclerosis. Sequenced by immunoSEQ multiplex PCR; TCRdb stores in-frame clones only, minus some. The repertoire holds roughly 49,000 clones, with 80% to 95% as singletons. The sequencing used CD8+ T cells from peripheral blood mononuclear cells, collected after pregnancy. Receptor source: a female donor with multiple sclerosis, enrolled in a pregnancy study.

The V gene is TRBV7-9, the J gene TRBJ2-7; weak D call: TRBD1 (6 bases). CDR1 and CDR2 from the germline V gene are SEHNR and FQNEAQ (reference sequence). V lost 5 bases, J lost 4 bases, and 9 bases lay in between. This CDR3 region has 12 residues. The CDR3 loop reads CASSPTGYEQYF. DNA for the CDR3: TGTGCCAGCAGCCCCACAGGGTACGAGCAGTACTTC.

This clone was seen a few times. Here the CDR3 reads CASRANTGELFF. The DNA for the CDR3 is TGTGCCAGTAGGGCCAACACCGGGGAGCTGTTTTTT. The chain has TRBV19 and TRBJ2-2, with D unresolved. This CDR3 is built from 12 residues. Trimming pared 6 bases from V and 2 bases from J, leaving 4 bases between. Germline lookup yields CDR1 LNHDA and CDR2 SQIVND (reference sequence).

The chain uses TRBV5-4 and TRBJ2-5, with D maybe TRBD2 (6 bases). Germline V gives CDR1 SGHNT, CDR2 YYREEE (reference sequence). The V end was cut by 2 bases, the J end by 5 bases, with 16 bases between. This CDR3 spans 15 amino acids. The CDR3 loop reads CASSLGWGVEETQYF. The CDR3 DNA follows: TGTGCCAGCAGCTTAGGTTGGGGGGTCGAGGAGACCCAGTACTTC.

The chain is built from TRBV6-4 and TRBJ2-7, with 12 bases fitting TRBD2. CDR3 size: 15 residues. J gave up 6 bases and V 5 bases, and 8 bases lay outside the gene matches. Per germline, CDR1 MRHNA and CDR2 SNTAGT. In DNA form, the CDR3 reads TGTGCCAGCAGTCCACGACTAGCGGGAGTCGGCGAGCAGTACTTC. Translated, it gives CASSPRLAGVGEQYF.

CDR3 in amino acids: CASSSGGGPTDTQYF. The CDR3 nucleotides are TGTGCCAGCAGCTCGGGCGGGGGGCCCACAGATACGCAGTATTTT. The genes are TRBV11-3 and TRBJ2-3, with 8 positions matching TRBD2. Germline trimming cut 4 bases from V and 2 bases from J; bases unmatched to any gene: 5. Looked up from germline, CDR1 is SGHNT and CDR2 is YENEEA. This CDR3 region has 15 residues. Using reference TRBV11-3 and TRBJ2-3 for the parts outside the CDR3, the full variable domain is EAGVVQSPRYKIIEKKQPVAFWCNPISGHNTLYWYLQNLGQGPELLIRYENEEAVDDSQLPKDRFSAERLKGVDSTLKIQPAELGDSAVYLCASSSGGGPTDTQYFGPGTRLTVL.

The chain has TRBV7-6 and TRBJ1-1; no definite D call. The CDR3 totals 16 residues. Per germline, CDR1 SGHVS and CDR2 FNYEAQ. V lost 5 bases and J lost 3, with 19 bases in between. The CDR3 DNA reads as TGTGCCAGCAGCCTCGCCGGAGGATTAGGGCACACTGAAGCTTTCTTT. Translation gives CASSLAGGLGHTEAFF.

V and J are TRBV15 and TRBJ1-5, with TRBD1 matching over 9 bases. V was clipped by 3 bases and J by 6 bases; unmatched bases: 6. Per the germline V gene, CDR1 is LNHNV and CDR2 is YYDKDF (reference sequence). CDR3 length equals 15 residues. The CDR3 bases are TGTGCCACCAGCAGGGACAGGGGTGTGGGTCAGCCCCAGCATTTT. This translates into CATSRDRGVGQPQHF.

The V and J genes are TRBV28 and TRBJ2-7; TRBD2 matches 10 bases. Germline trimming cut 6 bases from V and 3 bases from J; bases unmatched to any gene: 8. Looked up from germline, CDR1 is MDHEN and CDR2 is SYDVKM. The CDR3 is 15 amino acids. Here the CDR3 DNA reads TGTGCCAGCAGCGTAATGGGACTAGCGAGCTACGAGCAGTACTTC. Its translation is CASSVMGLASYEQYF.

This clone was counted between two and nine times. This chain uses TRBV4-1 with TRBJ1-1; D remains unclear. Trimming removed 0 bases from V and 5 bases from J, with 7 bases in between. Germline CDR1 is MGHRA and CDR2 is YSYEKL. This CDR3 spans 13 amino acids. The DNA of the CDR3 is TGCGCCAGCAGCCAAGATCTGCGGACTGAAGCTTTCTTT. It specifies CASSQDLRTEAFF.

The rearrangement joins TRBV28 to TRBJ2-7, with D perhaps TRBD1 (6 bases). Looked up from germline, CDR1 is MDHEN and CDR2 is SYDVKM. Trimming took 4 bases from V and 5 from J, leaving 18 bases between them. CDR3 length equals 15 residues. CDR3 nucleotides: TGTGCCAGCAGTTCGCGGACAGAAGGCTGGCACGAGCAGTACTTC. Encoded protein: CASSSRTEGWHEQYF.

This rearrangement joins TRBV28 to TRBJ2-1; perhaps TRBD2 as D (6 bases). The CDR3 covers 15 residues. Germline CDR1 reads MDHEN; CDR2 reads SYDVKM. Trimming cost V 3 bases and J 9 bases, with 18 bases left between them. DNA of the CDR3: TGTGCCAGCAGTTTCCAGAGCGGGTTAGGCACTGAGCAGTTCTTC. Protein sequence: CASSFQSGLGTEQFF.

The chain has TRBV7-3 and TRBJ2-2; perhaps TRBD1 as D (6 bases). The V end was cut by 7 bases, the J end by 5 bases, with 11 bases between. Germline lookup yields CDR1 SGHTA and CDR2 FQGTGA. The CDR3 loop spans 13 amino acids. The CDR3 is CASTPQGTGELFF. CDR3 nucleotides: TGTGCCAGCACCCCTCAGGGGACCGGGGAGCTGTTTTTT.

This clone showed up just once. The chain carries TRBV18 and TRBJ2-7; TRBD1 might be the D (6 bases). The germline V gene encodes CDR1 KGHSH and CDR2 LQKENI. The CDR3 consists of 15 residues. Trimming left V 1 base short and J 3 bases short, with 13 bases between. The CDR3 loop reads CASSPRTAEGYEQYF. CDR3 DNA sequence: TGTGCCAGCTCACCACGGACAGCCGAGGGCTACGAGCAGTACTTC.

This chain links TRBV15 with TRBJ2-3; 9 nucleotides match TRBD2. From germline, CDR1 is LNHNV and CDR2 YYDKDF (reference sequence). The CDR3 is 19 amino acids. The V and J ends lost 5 bases and 2 bases, in that order; junction bases with no gene match: 17. CDR3 sequence (DNA): TGTGCCACCAGCCTCACGGGTGTAGGGACTAGCCTTAACACAGATACGCAGTATTTT. Residues: CATSLTGVGTSLNTDTQYF.

The rearrangement links TRBV10-3 to TRBJ2-4; 14 bases match TRBD2. Germline values: CDR1 ENHRY, CDR2 SYGVKD. There are 14 residues in the CDR3. Trimming removed 10 bases from V and 7 bases from J; junction bases left unmatched: 6. CDR3: CASGTSGRGNIQYF. The CDR3 DNA reads as TGTGCCAGTGGGACTAGCGGGAGAGGGAACATTCAGTACTTC.

In its sample, this clone was seen once. V gene TRBV4-3 combines with J gene TRBJ2-7, with D possibly being TRBD1 (6 bases). The CDR3 length is 16 residues. V was pared by 4 bases and J by 0 bases, with 16 bases between. Germline loops: CDR1 LGHNA, CDR2 YSLEER. For the CDR3, the DNA is TGCGCCAGCAGCCCAGAACTTGGGGGCGGCTCCTACGAGCAGTACTTC. Translating it yields CASSPELGGGSYEQYF.

The chain couples TRBV10-1 to TRBJ2-1; 7 bases are a match to TRBD1. V was pared by 5 bases and J by 2 bases, with 9 bases of the junction left unmatched. Germline CDR1 and CDR2: WNHNN and SYGVQD (reference sequence). CDR3 length equals 16 residues. CDR3 DNA sequence: TGCGCCAGCAGTATAGAACAGGGGACCCCCTACAATGAGCAGTTCTTC. It translates to CASSIEQGTPYNEQFF.

V and J are TRBV6-6 and TRBJ2-3, with 7 bases fitting TRBD1. The germline V gene has CDR1 MNHNY and CDR2 SVGAGI (reference sequence). The V segment lost 5 bases and the J segment 3 bases; nucleotides outside the gene matches: 2. The CDR3 runs 13 residues. The CDR3 coding sequence is TGTGCCAGCAGTCTACAGGGGACAGATACGCAGTATTTT. This sequence encodes CASSLQGTDTQYF.

The rearrangement links TRBV5-1 to TRBJ1-2; TRBD1 aligns across 7 bases. The CDR3 has 13 residues. Germline CDR1 reads SGHRS; CDR2 reads YFSETQ. V shed 4 bases, J shed 8 bases, and the junction held 8 bases outside the gene matches. The CDR3 DNA is TGCGCCAGCAGCACACGTACAGGGGACGGCTACACCTTC. This encodes CASSTRTGDGYTF.

The rearrangement uses TRBV19 and TRBJ2-1, with 8 bases matching TRBD2. From germline, CDR1 is LNHDA and CDR2 SQIVND (reference sequence). Unmatched junction bases numbered 5, after V lost 3 bases and J lost 7 bases. The CDR3 spans 14 residues. The DNA for the CDR3 is TGTGCCAGTAGTATTTGGCCTAGCGGGAATGAGCAGTTCTTC. It encodes CASSIWPSGNEQFF. The full variable domain, completed using reference TRBV19 and TRBJ2-1, is DGGITQSPKYLFRKEGQNVTLSCEQNLNHDAMYWYRQDPGQGLRLIYYSQIVNDFQKGDIAEGYSVSREKKESFPLTVTSAQKNPTAFYLCASSIWPSGNEQFFGPGTRLTVL.

This chain joins TRBV7-8 and TRBJ2-7; 9 bases agree with TRBD2. The CDR3 contains 15 residues. Losses at the gene ends were 1 base for V and 1 base for J; bases not matched to a gene: 2. Germline CDR1 SGHVS, CDR2 FQNEAQ. The CDR3 here is CASSLGSGGSYEQYF. The CDR3 region has the DNA TGTGCCAGCAGCTTAGGTAGCGGGGGATCCTACGAGCAGTACTTC. The entire variable domain, with the rest obtained from reference TRBV7-8 and TRBJ2-7, is as follows: GAGVSQSPRYKVAKRGQDVALRCDPISGHVSLFWYQQALGQGPEFLTYFQNEAQLDKSGLPSDRFFAERPEGSVSTLKIQRTQQEDSAVYLCASSLGSGGSYEQYFGPGTRLTVT.

The chain has TRBV19 and TRBJ1-1; 7 bases are a match to TRBD1. The germline V gene has CDR1 LNHDA and CDR2 SQIVND (reference sequence). V lost 0 bases, J lost 7 bases, and 11 bases stayed unmatched. The CDR3 loop spans 16 amino acids. CDR3 sequence: CASSIDPTGARVEAFF. CDR3 DNA: TGTGCCAGTAGTATAGATCCTACAGGGGCCCGTGTTGAAGCTTTCTTT.

V is TRBV7-6 and J is TRBJ2-3; 9 bases match TRBD2. V trimming: 4 bases; J trimming: 4 bases; junction bases outside the gene matches: 12. This CDR3 has 17 residues. CDR1 and CDR2 (germline): SGHVS, FNYEAQ. CDR3 sequence reads: CASSSTLAGVGADTQYF. The CDR3 nucleotides read TGTGCCAGCAGCTCGACCTTAGCGGGAGTAGGGGCAGATACGCAGTATTTT.

The rearrangement joins TRBV5-8 to TRBJ2-2; TRBD1 aligns across 8 bases. CDR1 and CDR2 from the germline V gene are SGHTS and YDEGEE. The CDR3 extends over 14 amino acids. With V trimmed by 4 bases and J by 8 bases, 7 bases remained unmatched. CDR3 DNA sequence: TGTGCCAGCAGCCCCGGACAGGGAATAGGGGAGCTGTTTTTT. This gives the protein CASSPGQGIGELFF. Looking up the rest from reference TRBV5-8 and TRBJ2-2 gives the full variable domain: EAGVTQSPTHLIKTRGQQATLRCSPISGHTSVYWYQQALGLGLQFLLWYDEGEERNRGNFPPRFSGRQFPNYSSELNVNALELEDSALYLCASSPGQGIGELFFGEGSRLTVL.

The rearrangement links TRBV4-3 to TRBJ2-7, with 15 bases that match TRBD2. Germline V gene data show CDR1 as LGHNA and CDR2 as YSLEER. After removal of 0 bases from V and 3 bases from J, the junction contained 3 bases not matched to a gene. This CDR3 has 17 amino acids. CDR3 protein: CASSQDTGLAGGYEQYF. The CDR3 nucleotides are TGCGCCAGCAGCCAAGATACGGGACTAGCGGGGGGCTACGAGCAGTACTTC.

The chain links TRBV9 to TRBJ1-1; the D is unclear. Per the germline V gene, CDR1 is SGDLS and CDR2 is YYNGEE. V lost 0 bases and J lost 4, with 7 bases in between. The CDR3 covers 13 residues. The CDR3 sequence: CASSVVPGTEAFF. In DNA form, the CDR3 reads TGTGCCAGCAGCGTAGTACCGGGCACTGAAGCTTTCTTT.